This T cell receptor delta chain was identified in a study of Vδ1+ human thymocytes. Study-wide points: Highly polyclonal TRG and TRD repertoires with Gaussian CDR3 length distributions appeared in thymus. Despite high sort purity, approximately 21% of thymic T cell receptor delta sequences were Vdelta2.

Sequences come from RNA converted to cDNA by reverse transcription. Pooled V-gene forward primers with one constant-region reverse primer generated the CDR3 amplicons by multiplex PCR. TCRdb fed the multiplex PCR reads into CATT to redo clone calling. The sample includes tens of thousands of delta-chain clones, roughly 15% seen only once; the top ten take under 0.6%. After alphabeta T cell depletion, CD3+ Vdelta1+ Vdelta2- thymocytes were sorted. Trimming pared 3 bases from V and 4 bases from J, leaving 18 bases between. Per germline, CDR1 TSWWSYY and CDR2 QGS. The CDR3 sequence is 16 residues long. A word on this clone: The antigen is undetermined. Other DNA sequences in the sample encode the same CDR3.

The sequence derives from a boy less than two years old who had congenital heart surgery. V and J are TRDV1 and TRDJ1; the D is unclear. The specimen sequenced was Vdelta1+ gamma-delta thymocytes from the thymus. Subset here: FACS-sorted CD3+ TCRalphabeta- TCRVdelta1+ TCRVdelta2- thymocytes. The CDR3 loop reads CALGETTRWLSDKLIF. CDR3 DNA: TGTGCTCTTGGGGAGACTACGCGATGGCTAAGCGATAAACTCATCTTT.